The next 18 T cell receptor beta chains were all read from a single sample in a study of T cells in Graves' hyperthyroidism and ophthalmopathy. The CDR3 regions of TCR beta were amplified from RNA transcripts. HTBI primers were the set used in a first-round RT-PCR of the TCR CDR3. TCRdb independently ran MiXCR on the multiplex PCR reads; one entry per CDR3 protein. The sample holds about 550,000 distinct CDR3 sequences, roughly 20% seen once. The sample consisted of blood. The receptors shown here come from a young man with Graves' hyperthyroidism.

In its sample, this clonotype was seen many times. This chain joins TRBV7-2 and TRBJ2-7; the D gene could be TRBD1 or TRBD2 (5 bases each). Trimming pared 1 base from V and 2 bases from J, leaving 12 bases between. The CDR3 contains 15 residues. Germline CDR1 SGHTA, CDR2 FQGNSA. CDR3 coding DNA: TGTGCCAGCAGCTTAGTGGGGACGGCCGCCTACGAGCAGTACTTC. It translates to CASSLVGTAAYEQYF.

V gene TRBV19 combines with J gene TRBJ1-5; D possibly corresponds to TRBD1 (5 bases). CDR3 size: 16 residues. Germline CDR1 reads LNHDA; CDR2 reads SQIVND (reference sequence). The germline V and J ends were trimmed by 1 base and 3 bases, with 13 bases remaining between them. The CDR3 protein is CASSIGVQGNNQPQHF. The CDR3 nucleotides read TGTGCCAGTAGTATAGGGGTTCAGGGAAACAATCAGCCCCAGCATTTT.

This clonotype was counted ten times or more. The chain joins TRBV28 to TRBJ1-3; no clear D gene. V gave up 3 bases and J gave up 4 bases, with 10 bases separating them. CDR3 length: 14 amino acids. Germline CDR1 and CDR2: MDHEN and SYDVKM. The CDR3 coding sequence is TGTGCCAGCAGTTTCCCACAAGGGGGAAACACCATATATTTT. Residues: CASSFPQGGNTIYF.

This clonotype turned up a few times. The chain couples TRBV28 to TRBJ2-6, with 7 nucleotides matching TRBD2. The CDR3 length is 17 residues. Germline V gives CDR1 MDHEN, CDR2 SYDVKM. V dropped 4 bases and J dropped 0; count of bases not matched to a gene: 6. In DNA, the CDR3 is TGTGCCAGCAGTTCCGGCGGGAGCAGCTCTGGGGCCAACGTCCTGACTTTC. It translates to CASSSGGSSSGANVLTF.

In this sample, this clonotype turned up many times. The V and J genes are TRBV9 and TRBJ1-2; TRBD1 matches 8 bases. Germline V gene sequence: CDR1 SGDLS, CDR2 YYNGEE. The CDR3 consists of 14 residues. J lost 6 bases, V lost 3 bases, and 7 bases had no gene match. The CDR3 loop reads CASSEQGARNGYTF. The CDR3 DNA is TGTGCCAGCAGCGAGCAGGGGGCGCGTAATGGCTACACCTTC.

In its sample, this clonotype was seen many times. DNA of the CDR3: TGCAGCGTTGTTGGCAGGGGATCACGGAACCCAGAGACCCAGTACTTC. Translated: CSVVGRGSRNPETQYF. The rearrangement uses TRBV29-1 and TRBJ2-5; weak D call: TRBD1 (6 bases). Germline V gene lookup returns CDR1 SQVTM and CDR2 ANQGSEA. This CDR3 has 16 residues. V lost 4 bases and J 4 bases, leaving 22 bases between the germline ends.

This clonotype was detected only a few times. The chain joins TRBV4-2 to TRBJ2-5; D is uncertain. The CDR3 contains 13 residues. Germline values: CDR1 LGHNA, CDR2 YNFKEQ. V lost 4 bases and J 1 base, leaving 7 bases between the germline ends. The CDR3 DNA reads as TGTGCCAGCAGCCCCGACGGCCAAGAGACCCAGTACTTC. Translated, it gives CASSPDGQETQYF.

This clonotype has a count of ten or more. The J gene is TRBJ1-2, the V gene TRBV28; weak D call: TRBD1 (5 bases). V was pared by 3 bases and J by 8 bases, with 7 bases between. The CDR3 has 11 residues. The V gene's germline CDR1 is MDHEN and CDR2 SYDVKM. CDR3 in amino acids: CASSLTAGYTF. The CDR3 coding sequence is TGTGCCAGCAGTTTGACAGCGGGCTACACCTTC.

This clonotype was observed a few times. The chain links TRBV6-1 to TRBJ2-2, with D maybe TRBD2 (5 bases). Trimming cost V 7 bases and J 3 bases, with 12 bases left between them. The germline V gene has CDR1 MNHNS and CDR2 SASEGT. This CDR3 comprises 14 residues. This chain's CDR3 is CASIFRTYTGELFF. CDR3 DNA: TGTGCCAGCATATTTAGGACTTACACCGGGGAGCTGTTTTTT.

This clonotype was counted many times. The J gene is TRBJ2-2, the V gene TRBV28, with TRBD1 as a possible D gene (6 bases). V lost 7 bases and J lost 3, with 18 bases in between. The CDR3 spans 16 residues. Germline V gene sequence: CDR1 MDHEN, CDR2 SYDVKM. The DNA of the CDR3 is TGTGCCAGCAAACTGAGGGGGTTGTTGGACACCGGGGAGCTGTTTTTT. Protein: CASKLRGLLDTGELFF.

This clonotype was recorded only once. This chain links TRBV28 with TRBJ1-2, with TRBD1 matching over 7 bases. The length of the CDR3 is 13 residues. V trimming: 8 bases; J trimming: 0 bases; junction bases outside the gene matches: 3. Germline CDR1 is MDHEN and CDR2 is SYDVKM. The CDR3 DNA sequence: TGTGCCAGCGGGACAGAATCTAACTATGGCTACACCTTC. This gives the protein CASGTESNYGYTF.

The CDR3 region is CASTTGGDEQYF. The DNA for the CDR3 is TGTGCCAGCACCACAGGCGGGGACGAGCAGTACTTC. The chain employs TRBV6-1 and TRBJ2-7; tentative D call: TRBD2 (6 bases). V lost 7 bases, J lost 5 bases, and 12 bases lay in between. Germline CDR1 reads MNHNS; CDR2 reads SASEGT. This CDR3 comprises 12 residues.

The chain combines TRBV20-1 with TRBJ1-2, with a tentative D call TRBD1 (5 bases). V dropped 5 bases and J dropped 8 bases, with 18 bases sitting between them. The CDR3 runs to 13 residues. Germline lookup yields CDR1 DFQATT and CDR2 SNEGSKA (reference sequence). The CDR3 DNA follows: TGCAGTGCTCCTACCGGGGGGAGAAGGGGCTACACCTTC. Its translation: CSAPTGGRRGYTF.

This clonotype was counted ten times or more. The chain employs TRBV6-5 and TRBJ2-5, with TRBD2 matching over 7 bases. J was trimmed by 4 bases and V by 4 bases; bases with no gene match: 12. The CDR3 loop spans 16 amino acids. Germline CDR1 and CDR2: MNHEY and SVGAGI. The CDR3 DNA is TGTGCCAGCAGTTCCCAGGGAGCGGGGAGGGGAGAGACCCAGTACTTC. It is translated as CASSSQGAGRGETQYF.

This clonotype was counted between two and nine times. This chain links TRBV7-9 with TRBJ2-5; D unresolved. Looked up from germline, CDR1 is SEHNR and CDR2 is FQNEAQ (reference sequence). Deletions cut 5 bases from V and 5 bases from J, with 21 bases between. The CDR3 loop spans 16 amino acids. CDR3 loop: CASSPIPLSPRETQYF. The DNA of the CDR3 is TGTGCCAGCAGCCCCATCCCTCTGAGTCCGAGGGAGACCCAGTACTTC.

The genes are TRBV20-1 and TRBJ1-2; D perhaps matches TRBD1 (5 bases). The CDR3 runs 12 residues. The germline V gene has CDR1 DFQATT and CDR2 SNEGSKA (reference sequence). CDR3 region: CRPQGKLYGYTF. As DNA, the CDR3 is TGCAGACCCCAGGGCAAACTCTATGGCTACACCTTC.

This clonotype has at least ten counts. The chain carries TRBV25-1 and TRBJ2-7; 11 bases line up with TRBD1. The CDR3 spans 15 residues. V lost 8 bases, J lost 5 bases, and 11 bases stayed unmatched. The germline V gene encodes CDR1 MGHDK and CDR2 SYGVNS. CDR3 sequence: CASSSARTGGDEQYF. CDR3 bases: TGTGCCAGCTCCTCAGCCCGGACAGGGGGCGACGAGCAGTACTTC.

The chain joins TRBV6-1 to TRBJ1-2; D possibly corresponds to TRBD1 (6 bases). The CDR3 extends over 14 amino acids. The V gene lost 6 bases and the J gene lost 4 bases, with 15 bases spanning the gap. Germline V CDR1 and CDR2: MNHNS, SASEGT. CDR3 protein: CASRLGAQSYGYTF. DNA for the CDR3: TGTGCCAGCAGGCTGGGGGCTCAGAGCTATGGCTACACCTTC.